Following are 19 T cell receptor beta chains from one sample sequenced in a study of T cells after yellow fever vaccination (dated by TCRdb to about 2019). Receptor libraries were prepared by 5' RACE. Sequencing instrument: Illumina HiSeq 2500. TCRdb reprocessed the public reads (quality trimming at Q25 with fastp, clone calling with MiXCR) and kept in-frame beta chains. Rows are combined by CDR3 protein, so each entry shows the most common genes and DNA. The sample contains 100,000 to 150,000 distinct CDR3 sequences, about 7.8% of them found a single time. In total, the top ten clones hold approximately 2.7% of the sample. The intended sense of this specimen's treatment or condition label: live attenuated yellow fever vaccine strain. This specimen was CD4+ T cells sorted from PBMCs, taken 45 days after the first yellow fever vaccination. These receptors originate from a man younger than 30 who received the YFV17D yellow fever vaccine.

This clonotype was observed many times. In DNA form, the CDR3 reads TGCAGTGCTAGACATATCGCCAGGGGGGCCGATACGCAGTATTTT. Encoded protein: CSARHIARGADTQYF. The V and J genes are TRBV20-1 and TRBJ2-3, with D possibly matching TRBD1 (7 bases). The germline V gene has CDR1 DFQATT and CDR2 SNEGSKA (reference sequence). The CDR3 is made up of 15 amino acids. V was cut by 2 bases and J by 6 bases, with 18 bases left in between.

The chain carries TRBV5-4 and TRBJ1-1; D unclear. CDR1 and CDR2 from the germline V gene are SGHNT and YYREEE (reference sequence). Trimming took 4 bases from V and 4 from J, leaving 14 bases between them. The CDR3 is 14 amino acids. The CDR3 nucleotides read TGTGCCAGCAGCCTGACGGTTGGGTCCACTGAAGCTTTCTTT. Residues: CASSLTVGSTEAFF.

This clonotype was observed many times. This rearrangement joins TRBV29-1 to TRBJ1-1; no clear D. V lost 6 bases to trimming and J lost 1 base, with 12 bases between them. The germline V gene encodes CDR1 SQVTM and CDR2 ANQGSEA. The CDR3 runs 13 residues. CDR3 DNA: TGCAGCGTCGCGGACGGACCGAACACTGAAGCTTTCTTT. It codes for CSVADGPNTEAFF.

This clonotype was seen at least ten times. The chain recombines TRBV27 with TRBJ2-5; 7 bases agree with TRBD1. The length of the CDR3 is 15 residues. J lost 8 bases, V lost 6 bases, and 15 bases had no gene match. The germline V gene encodes CDR1 MNHEY and CDR2 SMNVEV (reference sequence). CDR3 in DNA: TGTGCCAGCAGGAAGGCTCTTACAGGGGTAGAAACCCAGTACTTC. This translates into CASRKALTGVETQYF.

The J gene is TRBJ2-3, the V gene TRBV20-1; D is undetermined. Trimming removed 0 bases at V and 6 bases at J, with 10 bases between. Germline CDR1 and CDR2: DFQATT and SNEGSKA (reference sequence). This CDR3 region has 13 residues. The CDR3: CSARDPNFDTQYF. CDR3 bases: TGCAGTGCTAGAGATCCAAACTTTGATACGCAGTATTTT.

This clonotype was seen a few times. The rearrangement uses TRBV5-1 and TRBJ2-2, with unresolved D. V dropped 4 bases and J dropped 6 bases, with 16 bases sitting between them. From germline, CDR1 is SGHRS and CDR2 YFSETQ. The CDR3 contains 15 residues. The DNA of the CDR3 is TGCGCCAGCAGCGGGATAGGGTTCGGGTCCGGGGAGCTGTTTTTT. Its protein is CASSGIGFGSGELFF.

This clonotype was counted many times. The V gene is TRBV5-1, the J gene TRBJ2-5, with a weak D call TRBD1 (5 bases). The CDR3 totals 13 residues. V was cut by 2 bases and J by 1 base, with 6 bases left in between. Germline CDR1 SGHRS, CDR2 YFSETQ. DNA of the CDR3: TGCGCCAGCAGCTTACAGGTCCAAGAGACCCAGTACTTC. This gives the protein CASSLQVQETQYF. The variable domain in full, completed from reference TRBV5-1 and TRBJ2-5, reads KAGVTQTPRYLIKTRGQQVTLSCSPISGHRSVSWYQQTPGQGLQFLFEYFSETQRNKGNFPGRFSGRQFSNSRSEMNVSTLELGDSALYLCASSLQVQETQYFGPGTRLLVL.

This clonotype was detected ten times or more. The rearrangement joins TRBV5-1 to TRBJ2-1; 12 bases agree with TRBD2. CDR1 SGHRS and CDR2 YFSETQ come from the germline V gene. This CDR3 spans 15 amino acids. With V trimmed by 4 bases and J by 8 bases, 7 bases remained unmatched. CDR3 in amino acids: CASSRGLAGRDEQFF. For the CDR3, the DNA is TGCGCCAGCAGCAGGGGACTAGCGGGCCGGGATGAGCAGTTCTTC.

This clonotype was observed at least ten times. The chain carries TRBV12-3 or TRBV12-4 and TRBJ2-2; unclear D gene. Trimming took off 4 bases at V and 3 bases at J, with 12 bases between the two ends. CDR3 length: 15 residues. For the CDR3, the DNA is TGTGCCAGCAGTTCGGCGCTTGGTGACACCGGGGAGCTGTTTTTT. It is translated as CASSSALGDTGELFF.

This clonotype has a count of ten or more. This rearrangement joins TRBV12-3 or TRBV12-4 to TRBJ2-3, with 8 bases lining up with TRBD2. The CDR3 has 14 residues. J lost 1 base, V lost 4 bases, and 1 base had no gene match. The DNA for the CDR3 is TGTGCCAGCAGTTGGGGACTAGGCACAGATACGCAGTATTTT. This sequence encodes CASSWGLGTDTQYF.

In its sample, this clonotype was seen many times. This rearrangement joins TRBV20-1 to TRBJ1-5, with TRBD1 as a possible D gene (5 bases). V gave up 1 base and J gave up 7 bases, with 8 bases separating them. The germline CDR1 and CDR2 sequences are DFQATT and SNEGSKA (reference sequence). The CDR3 is 12 amino acids. The CDR3 is CSARGGSQPQHF. CDR3 nucleotide sequence: TGCAGTGCTAGAGGGGGCTCCCAGCCCCAGCATTTT.

The table lists this clonotype with many counts. The chain has TRBV5-1 and TRBJ2-7, with D unclear. Germline CDR1 reads SGHRS; CDR2 reads YFSETQ. Trimming took off 2 bases at V and 1 base at J, with 13 bases between the two ends. The CDR3 consists of 15 residues. In nucleotides, the CDR3 is TGCGCCAGCAGCTTAGGTACAGTCGAATCCTACGAGCAGTACGTC. Protein product: CASSLGTVESYEQYV.

This clonotype was observed many times. The chain joins TRBV5-1 to TRBJ2-7, with 7 bases lining up with TRBD1. V shed 6 bases, J shed 2 bases, and the junction held 8 bases outside the gene matches. Germline loops: CDR1 SGHRS, CDR2 YFSETQ. The CDR3 sequence is 14 residues long. This CDR3 reads CASTNPGTAYEQYF. For the CDR3, the DNA is TGCGCCAGCACCAACCCCGGGACAGCCTACGAGCAGTACTTC.

The CDR3 DNA sequence: TGTGCCAGCTCATCCCGGCCCCAGTACCAAGAGACCCAGTACTTC. This codes for CASSSRPQYQETQYF. This chain links TRBV18 with TRBJ2-5; D call uncertain. The V end lost 5 bases, the J end lost 0 bases, and 13 bases lay between the germline ends. Looked up from germline, CDR1 is KGHSH and CDR2 is LQKENI. CDR3 size: 15 residues.

This clonotype was detected ten times or more. The rearrangement links TRBV12-3 or TRBV12-4 to TRBJ1-2, with D tentatively TRBD1 (5 bases). The V gene lost 3 bases and the J gene lost 8 bases, with 16 bases spanning the gap. The CDR3 sequence is 14 residues long. The CDR3 nucleotides are TGTGCCAGCAGTTTTCTCAGGGAGGGCATGGGCTACACCTTC. Amino acids: CASSFLREGMGYTF.

This clonotype showed up many times. The V and J genes are TRBV5-1 and TRBJ2-6, with D perhaps TRBD1 (7 bases). Per germline, CDR1 SGHRS and CDR2 YFSETQ. CDR3 size: 14 residues. V lost 9 bases, J lost 0 bases, and 10 bases lay in between. CDR3 DNA sequence: TGCGCCACGCGGGACAGCTCTGGGGCCAACGTCCTGACTTTC. It codes for CATRDSSGANVLTF.

This clonotype was recorded at least ten times. This rearrangement joins TRBV5-1 to TRBJ2-2, with 12 positions matching TRBD2. V was pared by 0 bases and J by 3 bases, with 3 bases of the junction left unmatched. The CDR3 runs 17 residues. The germline V gene encodes CDR1 SGHRS and CDR2 YFSETQ. The chain's CDR3 is CASSLASGGADTGELFF. Here the CDR3 DNA reads TGCGCCAGCAGCTTGGCTAGCGGGGGGGCCGACACCGGGGAGCTGTTTTTT.

This clonotype was seen many times. This chain links TRBV7-9 with TRBJ2-2; D perhaps matches TRBD2 (7 bases). Per germline, CDR1 SEHNR and CDR2 FQNEAQ (reference sequence). Trimming pared 2 bases from V and 7 bases from J, leaving 20 bases between. This CDR3 has 17 amino acids. CDR3 nucleotides: TGTGCCAGCAGCTTACCCATATCGGGGGGCATTATCGGGGAGCTGTTTTTT. The encoded protein is CASSLPISGGIIGELFF. Using reference TRBV7-9 and TRBJ2-2 for the parts outside the CDR3, the full variable domain is DTGVSQNPRHKITKRGQNVTFRCDPISEHNRLYWYRQTLGQGPEFLTYFQNEAQLEKSRLLSDRFSAERPKGSFSTLEIQRTEQGDSAMYLCASSLPISGGIIGELFFGEGSRLTVL.

This clonotype showed up many times. The rearrangement uses TRBV20-1 and TRBJ1-4; D is ambiguous. Germline lookup yields CDR1 DFQATT and CDR2 SNEGSKA (reference sequence). The CDR3 consists of 14 residues. V lost 6 bases and J lost 8, with 19 bases in between. The CDR3 DNA reads as TGCAGTGCCGCCATCCCGGTTCCTCAGGAAAAACTGTTTTTT. Residues: CSAAIPVPQEKLFF.